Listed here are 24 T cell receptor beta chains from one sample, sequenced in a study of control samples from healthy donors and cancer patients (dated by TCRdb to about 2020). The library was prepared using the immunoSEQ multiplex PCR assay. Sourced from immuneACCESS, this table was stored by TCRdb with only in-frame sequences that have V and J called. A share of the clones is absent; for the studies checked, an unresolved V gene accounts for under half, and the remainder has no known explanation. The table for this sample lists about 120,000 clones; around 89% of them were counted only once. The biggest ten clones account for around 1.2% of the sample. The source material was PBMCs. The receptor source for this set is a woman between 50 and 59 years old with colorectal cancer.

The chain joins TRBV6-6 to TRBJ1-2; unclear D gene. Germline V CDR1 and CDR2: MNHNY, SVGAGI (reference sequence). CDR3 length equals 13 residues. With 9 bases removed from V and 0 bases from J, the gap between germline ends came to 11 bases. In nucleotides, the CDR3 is TGTGCCAGTAGGACGGAATCTAACTATGGCTACACCTTC. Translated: CASRTESNYGYTF.

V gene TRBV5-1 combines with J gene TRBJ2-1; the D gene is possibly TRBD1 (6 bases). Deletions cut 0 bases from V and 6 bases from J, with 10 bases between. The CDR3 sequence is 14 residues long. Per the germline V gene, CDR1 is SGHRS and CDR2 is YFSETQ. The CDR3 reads CASSLAQQGNEQFF. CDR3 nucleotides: TGCGCCAGCAGCTTGGCCCAACAGGGCAATGAGCAGTTCTTC. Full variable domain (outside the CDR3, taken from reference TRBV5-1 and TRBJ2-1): KAGVTQTPRYLIKTRGQQVTLSCSPISGHRSVSWYQQTPGQGLQFLFEYFSETQRNKGNFPGRFSGRQFSNSRSEMNVSTLELGDSALYLCASSLAQQGNEQFFGPGTRLTVL.

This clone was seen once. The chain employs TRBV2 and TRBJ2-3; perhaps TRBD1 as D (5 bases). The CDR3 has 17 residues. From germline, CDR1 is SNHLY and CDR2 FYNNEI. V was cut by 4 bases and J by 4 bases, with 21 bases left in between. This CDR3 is CASSVSPNGAVPDTQYF. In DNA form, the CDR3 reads TGTGCCAGCAGTGTTTCCCCTAATGGGGCAGTGCCAGATACGCAGTATTTT.

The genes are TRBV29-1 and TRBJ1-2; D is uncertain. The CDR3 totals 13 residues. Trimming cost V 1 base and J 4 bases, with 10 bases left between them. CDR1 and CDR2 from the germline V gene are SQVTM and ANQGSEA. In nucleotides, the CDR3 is TGCAGCGTTGAAGCCCCTTTTGGCTATGGCTACACCTTC. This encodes CSVEAPFGYGYTF.

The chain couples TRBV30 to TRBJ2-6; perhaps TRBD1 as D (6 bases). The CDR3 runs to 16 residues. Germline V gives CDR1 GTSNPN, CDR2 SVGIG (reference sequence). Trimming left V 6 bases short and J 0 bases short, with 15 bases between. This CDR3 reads CACQFNRVSGANVLTF. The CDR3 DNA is TGTGCCTGCCAGTTCAACAGGGTCTCTGGGGCCAACGTCCTGACTTTC.

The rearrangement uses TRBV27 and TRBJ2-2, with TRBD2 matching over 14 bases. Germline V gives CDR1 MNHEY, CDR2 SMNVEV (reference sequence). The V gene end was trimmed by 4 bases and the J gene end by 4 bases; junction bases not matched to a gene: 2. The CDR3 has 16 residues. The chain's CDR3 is CASSSGTSGSTGELFF. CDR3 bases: TGTGCCAGCAGTTCCGGGACTAGCGGGAGCACCGGGGAGCTGTTTTTT.

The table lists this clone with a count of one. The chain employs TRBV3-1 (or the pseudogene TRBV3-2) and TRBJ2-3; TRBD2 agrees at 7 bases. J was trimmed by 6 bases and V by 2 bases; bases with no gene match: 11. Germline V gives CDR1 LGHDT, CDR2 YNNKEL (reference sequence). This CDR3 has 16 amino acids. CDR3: CASSQLRTSSSDTQYF. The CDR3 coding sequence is TGTGCCAGCAGCCAACTCCGGACTAGTTCCTCGGATACGCAGTATTTT.

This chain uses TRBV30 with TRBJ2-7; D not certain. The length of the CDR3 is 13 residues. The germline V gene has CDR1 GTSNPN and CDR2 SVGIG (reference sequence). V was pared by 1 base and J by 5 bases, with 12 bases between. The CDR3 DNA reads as TGTGCCTGGAGTGGGACCGGTCCCCACGAGCAGTACTTC. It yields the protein CAWSGTGPHEQYF.

The DNA for the CDR3 is TGTGCCAGCAGCAAAAGTGTAGTCCCCTACGAGCAGTACTTC. This translates into CASSKSVVPYEQYF. This sequence joins TRBV7-6 and TRBJ2-7; D is unclear. Between the trimmed V and J ends, which lost 5 bases and 2 bases, there was a span of 13 bases. Germline assignment: CDR1 SGHVS and CDR2 FNYEAQ. The CDR3 sequence is 14 residues long.

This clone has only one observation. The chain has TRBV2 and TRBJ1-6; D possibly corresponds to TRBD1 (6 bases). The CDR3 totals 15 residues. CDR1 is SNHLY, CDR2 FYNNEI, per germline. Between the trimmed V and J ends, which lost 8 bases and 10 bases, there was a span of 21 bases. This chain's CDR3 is CASSVLGAQRSPLHF. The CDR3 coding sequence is TGTGCCAGCTCCGTGTTGGGGGCGCAGAGATCACCCCTCCACTTT.

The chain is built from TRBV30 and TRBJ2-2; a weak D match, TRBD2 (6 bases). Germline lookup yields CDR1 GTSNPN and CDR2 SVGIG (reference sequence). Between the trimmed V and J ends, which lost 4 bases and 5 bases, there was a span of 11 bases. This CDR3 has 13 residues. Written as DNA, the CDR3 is TGTGCCTGGAATGTAGCGGCAACCGGGGAGCTGTTTTTT. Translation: CAWNVAATGELFF.

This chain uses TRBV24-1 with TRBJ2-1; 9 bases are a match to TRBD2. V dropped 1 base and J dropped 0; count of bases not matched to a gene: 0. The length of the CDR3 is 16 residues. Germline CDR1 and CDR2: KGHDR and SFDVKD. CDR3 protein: CATSDFSGSSYNEQFF. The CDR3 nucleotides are TGTGCCACCAGTGATTTTAGCGGGAGCTCCTACAATGAGCAGTTCTTC.

CDR3 in DNA: TGTGCCAGCAGCCTACAGGGGGCAAGGCAGCCCCAGCATTTT. Its protein product is CASSLQGARQPQHF. This chain uses TRBV2 with TRBJ1-5; TRBD1 aligns across 9 bases. Per the germline V gene, CDR1 is SNHLY and CDR2 is FYNNEI. V was clipped by 6 bases and J by 7 bases; unmatched bases: 7. This CDR3 has 14 residues.

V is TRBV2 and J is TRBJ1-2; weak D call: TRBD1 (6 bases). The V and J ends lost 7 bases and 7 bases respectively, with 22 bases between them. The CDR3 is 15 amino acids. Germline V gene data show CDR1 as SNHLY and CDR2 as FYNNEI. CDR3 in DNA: TGTGCCAGCACTGCGAGAACCACAGGGACTTCTGGCTACACCTTC. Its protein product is CASTARTTGTSGYTF.

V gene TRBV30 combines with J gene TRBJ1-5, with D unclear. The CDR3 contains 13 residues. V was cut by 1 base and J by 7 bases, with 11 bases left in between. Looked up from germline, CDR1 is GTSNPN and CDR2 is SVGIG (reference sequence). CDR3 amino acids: CAWSGIGEQPQHF. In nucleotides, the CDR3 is TGTGCCTGGAGTGGGATCGGGGAACAGCCCCAGCATTTT. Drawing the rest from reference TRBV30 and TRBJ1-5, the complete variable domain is SQTIHQWPATLVQPVGSPLSLECTVEGTSNPNLYWYRQAAGRGLQLLFYSVGIGQISSEVPQNLSASRPQDRQFILSSKKLLLSDSGFYLCAWSGIGEQPQHFGDGTRLSIL.

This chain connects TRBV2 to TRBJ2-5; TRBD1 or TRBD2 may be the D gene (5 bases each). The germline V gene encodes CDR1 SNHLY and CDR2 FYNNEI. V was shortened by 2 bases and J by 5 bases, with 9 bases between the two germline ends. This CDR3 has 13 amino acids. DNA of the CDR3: TGTGCCAGCAGTGAACTAGAGGGGGAGACCCAGTACTTC. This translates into CASSELEGETQYF. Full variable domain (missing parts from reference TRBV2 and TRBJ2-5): EPEVTQTPSHQVTQMGQEVILRCVPISNHLYFYWYRQILGQKVEFLVSFYNNEISEKSEIFDDQFSVERPDGSNFTLKIRSTKLEDSAMYFCASSELEGETQYFGPGTRLLVL.

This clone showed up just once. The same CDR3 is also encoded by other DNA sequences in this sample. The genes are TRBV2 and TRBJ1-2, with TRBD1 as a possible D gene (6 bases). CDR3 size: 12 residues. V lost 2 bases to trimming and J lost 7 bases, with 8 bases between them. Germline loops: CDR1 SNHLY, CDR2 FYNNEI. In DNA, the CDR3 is TGTGCCAGCAGTGAAAGGGGGGCTGGCTACACCTTC. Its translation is CASSERGAGYTF.

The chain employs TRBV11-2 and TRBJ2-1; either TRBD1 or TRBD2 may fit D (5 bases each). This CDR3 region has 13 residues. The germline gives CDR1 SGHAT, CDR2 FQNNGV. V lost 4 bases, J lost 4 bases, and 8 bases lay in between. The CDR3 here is CASSSGRYNEQFF. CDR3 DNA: TGTGCCAGCAGCTCGGGACGATACAATGAGCAGTTCTTC.

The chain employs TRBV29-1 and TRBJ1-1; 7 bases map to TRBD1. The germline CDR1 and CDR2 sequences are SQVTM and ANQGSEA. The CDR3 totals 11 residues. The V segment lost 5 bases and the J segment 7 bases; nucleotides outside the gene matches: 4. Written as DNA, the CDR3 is TGCAGCGTTACCGGGACAGATGAAGCTTTCTTT. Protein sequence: CSVTGTDEAFF. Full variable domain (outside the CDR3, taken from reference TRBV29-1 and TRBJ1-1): SAVISQKPSRDICQRGTSLTIQCQVDSQVTMMFWYRQQPGQSLTLIATANQGSEATYESGFVIDKFPISRPNLTFSTLTVSNMSPEDSSIYLCSVTGTDEAFFGQGTRLTVV.

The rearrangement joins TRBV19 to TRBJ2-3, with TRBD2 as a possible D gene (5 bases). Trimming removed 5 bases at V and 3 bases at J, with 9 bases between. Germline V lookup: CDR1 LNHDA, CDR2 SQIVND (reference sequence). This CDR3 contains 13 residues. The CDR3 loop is CASSEQRTDTQYF. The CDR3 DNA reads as TGTGCCAGTAGTGAGCAGCGGACAGATACGCAGTATTTT.

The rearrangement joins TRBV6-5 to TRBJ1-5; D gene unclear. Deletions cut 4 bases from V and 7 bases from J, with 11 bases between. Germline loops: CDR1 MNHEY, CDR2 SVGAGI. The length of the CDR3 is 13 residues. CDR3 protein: CASSSNGRQPQHF. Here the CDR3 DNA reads TGTGCCAGCAGTTCCAACGGACGCCAGCCCCAGCATTTT.

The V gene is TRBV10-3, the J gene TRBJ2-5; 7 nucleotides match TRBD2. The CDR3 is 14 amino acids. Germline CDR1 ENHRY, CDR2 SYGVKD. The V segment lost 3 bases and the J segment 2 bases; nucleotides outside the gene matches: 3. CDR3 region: CAISDKAGQETQYF. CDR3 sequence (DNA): TGTGCCATCAGTGACAAAGCGGGGCAAGAGACCCAGTACTTC.

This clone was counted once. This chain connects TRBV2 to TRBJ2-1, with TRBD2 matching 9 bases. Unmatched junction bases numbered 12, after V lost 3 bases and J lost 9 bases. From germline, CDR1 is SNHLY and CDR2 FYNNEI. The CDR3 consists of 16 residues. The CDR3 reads CASSDPASGTAAEQFF. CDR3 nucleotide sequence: TGTGCCAGCAGTGATCCGGCTAGCGGGACCGCGGCTGAGCAGTTCTTC. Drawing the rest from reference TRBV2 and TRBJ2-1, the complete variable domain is EPEVTQTPSHQVTQMGQEVILRCVPISNHLYFYWYRQILGQKVEFLVSFYNNEISEKSEIFDDQFSVERPDGSNFTLKIRSTKLEDSAMYFCASSDPASGTAAEQFFGPGTRLTVL.

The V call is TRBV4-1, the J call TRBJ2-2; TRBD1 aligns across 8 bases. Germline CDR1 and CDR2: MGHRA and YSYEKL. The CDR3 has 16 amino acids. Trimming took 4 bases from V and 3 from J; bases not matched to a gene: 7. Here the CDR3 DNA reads TGCGCCAGCAGCCTCCGGACAGGGCTGGACACCGGGGAGCTGTTTTTT. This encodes CASSLRTGLDTGELFF.